The subject of this entry is one T cell receptor beta chain. Antigen specificity is unknown. Specified time point: persistent/refractory GD, antithyroid drugs over 5 years with positive TRAb. Following extraction of RNA from PBMCs, that RNA was used to make the TCR library. This sample was taken from a study of regulatory T cells in long-lasting Graves disease. The study's findings and limits: Small numbers of samples may have cut accuracy. Patients whose Graves' disease persisted exhibited lower TCR diversity than those newly diagnosed.

Construction of TCR beta libraries relied on iRepertoire HTBI primers and on Arm-PCR targeting CDR3 regions. TCRdb recomputed calls from the multiplex PCR reads with MiXCR, one row per CDR3 protein. This sample yields hundreds of thousands of distinct CDR3 sequences, of which about a fifth are seen a single time; 6.5% to 10% belongs to the top ten. V lost 3 bases to trimming and J lost 1 base, with 8 bases between them. The germline gives CDR1 MNHEY, CDR2 SMNVEV (reference sequence). This CDR3 comprises 14 residues. This receptor was taken from a female donor with Graves disease. The sample consisted of peripheral blood mononuclear cells (PBMCs), taken when the disease was refractory, from a patient treated with antithyroid drugs. J is TRBJ2-3 and V is TRBV27; D gene ambiguous. In DNA, the CDR3 is TGTGCCAGCAGTTTTATGTCACGCACAGATACGCAGTATTTT. It yields the protein CASSFMSRTDTQYF.